This T cell receptor (beta chain) was captured in a study of blood T cell repertoires in COVID-19. The CDR3 runs 15 residues. CDR1 is LNHDA, CDR2 SQIVND, per germline (reference sequence). The V and J ends lost 5 bases and 0 bases respectively, with 8 bases between them. Sequenced by immunoSEQ multiplex PCR; TCRdb stores in-frame clones only, minus some. Of 270,000 or so clones listed, about 83% are singletons. The TCR was taken from a woman aged 45 to 65 who had recovered from COVID-19. The chain combines TRBV19 with TRBJ2-6, with D possibly TRBD1 on 6 matching bases. The sequenced material came from peripheral blood. CDR3 bases: TGTGCCAGTAGTGGGACAAGCTCTGGGGCCAACGTCCTGACTTTC. Its protein product is CASSGTSSGANVLTF.